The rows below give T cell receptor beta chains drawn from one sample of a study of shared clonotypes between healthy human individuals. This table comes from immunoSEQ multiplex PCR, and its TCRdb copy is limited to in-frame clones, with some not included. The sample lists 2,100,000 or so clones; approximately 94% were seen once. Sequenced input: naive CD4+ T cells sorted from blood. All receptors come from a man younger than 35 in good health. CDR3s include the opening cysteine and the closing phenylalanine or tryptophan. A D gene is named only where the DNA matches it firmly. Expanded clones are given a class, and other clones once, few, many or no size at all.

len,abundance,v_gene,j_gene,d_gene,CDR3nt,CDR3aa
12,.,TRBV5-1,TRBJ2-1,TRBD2,TGCGCCAGCAGCTTGGATCGTCGGGGGGAGTTCTTC,CASSLDRRGEFF
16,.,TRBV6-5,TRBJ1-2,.,TGTGCCAGCAGTTACCCGACCGGGAGGGGCGACTATGGCTACACCTTC,CASSYPTGRGDYGYTF
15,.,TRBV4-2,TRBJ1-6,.,TGTGCCAGCAGCCAAGATTGGACCGAGAATTCACCCCTCCACTTT,CASSQDWTENSPLHF
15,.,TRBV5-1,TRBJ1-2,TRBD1,TGCGCCAGCAGCGTAAACGCGGGACAGAAAAATGGCTACACCTTC,CASSVNAGQKNGYTF
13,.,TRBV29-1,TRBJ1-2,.,TGCAGCGCGACCGGGACCCCTAACTATGGCTACACCTTC,CSATGTPNYGYTF
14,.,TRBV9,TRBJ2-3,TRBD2,TGTGCCAGCAGTTTCTTCGGGCGGGAGGATACGCAGTATTTT,CASSFFGREDTQYF
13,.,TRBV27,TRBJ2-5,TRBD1,TGTGCCAGCAATAAGGACAGGGAAGGGACCCAGTACTTC,CASNKDREGTQYF
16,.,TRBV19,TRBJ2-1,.,TGTGCCAGTACCAAGGGAGGACGGCTATCTCTCAGTGAGCAGTTCTTC,CASTKGGRLSLSEQFF
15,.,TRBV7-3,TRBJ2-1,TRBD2,TGTGCCAGCAGCCCCTCTAGCGGGGGGGCCGTTGAGCAGTTCTTC,CASSPSSGGAVEQFF
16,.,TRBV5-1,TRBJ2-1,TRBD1,TGCGCCAGCAGCTTGGTTGAGGGACAGGGTTACAATGAGCAGTTCTTC,CASSLVEGQGYNEQFF
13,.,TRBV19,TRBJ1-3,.,TGTGCCAGTAGTAAAGACGGGGTTACCACCATATATTTT,CASSKDGVTTIYF
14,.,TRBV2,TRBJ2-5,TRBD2,TGTGCCAGCAGGATAGCGGGCCTCCTAGAGACCCAGTACTTC,CASRIAGLLETQYF
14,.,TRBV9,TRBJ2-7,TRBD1,TGTGCCAGCAGCGCTGGGACAGCAACCTACGAGCAGTACTTC,CASSAGTATYEQYF
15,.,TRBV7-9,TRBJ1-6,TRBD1,TGTGCCAGCAGCCTCGCGGCAGGGGGGAATTCACCCCTCCACTTT,CASSLAAGGNSPLHF
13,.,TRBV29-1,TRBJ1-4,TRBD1,TGCAGCGTTTTGACAGGGATTAATGAAAAACTGTTTTTT,CSVLTGINEKLFF
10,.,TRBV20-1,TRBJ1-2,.,TGCAGTGCTCACTTAGTTCTGGATGCCTTC,CSAHLVLDAF
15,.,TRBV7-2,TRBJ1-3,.,TGTGCCAGCAGCTTAGGACAGATCTCTGGAAACACCATATATTTT,CASSLGQISGNTIYF
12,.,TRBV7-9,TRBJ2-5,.,TGTGCCAGCAGTCGACTGGGGGAGACCCAGTACTTC,CASSRLGETQYF
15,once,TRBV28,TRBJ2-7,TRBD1,TGTGCCAGCAATCGGGCCGGGACAGGGTGGTACGAGCAGTACTTC,CASNRAGTGWYEQYF
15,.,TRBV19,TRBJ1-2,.,TGTGCCAGTAGCAAAACAGCGCCCTCGGCCTATGGCTACACCTTC,CASSKTAPSAYGYTF
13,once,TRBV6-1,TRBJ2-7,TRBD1,TGTGCCAGTTTACGGGACAGCTCCTACGAGCAGTACTTC,CASLRDSSYEQYF
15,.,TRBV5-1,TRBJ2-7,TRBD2,TGCGCCAGCAGCCCGACTAGCGGGCCGTCCTACGAGCAGTACTTC,CASSPTSGPSYEQYF
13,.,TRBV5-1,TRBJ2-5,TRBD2,TGCGCCAGCAGTCGGACTAGCCCTGAGACCCAGTACTTC,CASSRTSPETQYF
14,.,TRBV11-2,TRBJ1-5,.,TGTGCCAGCAGCTTTACTGGAACCGATCAGCCCCAGCATTTT,CASSFTGTDQPQHF
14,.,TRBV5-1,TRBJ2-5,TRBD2,TGCGCCAGCAGCTCGGGACTAAGACAAGAGACCCAGTACTTC,CASSSGLRQETQYF
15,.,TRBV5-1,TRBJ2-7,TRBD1,TGCGCCAGCAGTGTAGGACAGGGCAGCTCCTACGAGCAGTACTTC,CASSVGQGSSYEQYF
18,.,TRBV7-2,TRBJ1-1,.,TGTGCCAGCAGCGAACAGCGGGACATCTTTTTTGGGGGGAACGAAGCTTTCTTT,CASSEQRDIFFGGNEAFF
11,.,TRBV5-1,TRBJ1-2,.,TGCGCCAGCAGCTTTGACGGTGGCTACACCTTC,CASSFDGGYTF
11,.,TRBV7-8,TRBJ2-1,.,TGTGCCAGCAGCCCTTACAATGAGCAGTTCTTC,CASSPYNEQFF
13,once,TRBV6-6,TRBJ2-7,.,TGTGCCAGCAGCTGGGCAGTCTCCTACGAGCAGTACTTC,CASSWAVSYEQYF
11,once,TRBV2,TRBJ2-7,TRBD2,TGTGCCACCGGACTAGAATACGAGCAGTACTTC,CATGLEYEQYF
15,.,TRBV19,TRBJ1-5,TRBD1,TGTGCCAGTAGTGTCGGGACAGGGGGCAATCAGCCCCAGCATTTT,CASSVGTGGNQPQHF
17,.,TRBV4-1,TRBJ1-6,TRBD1,TGCGCCAGCAGCCAAGGGGGGACAGGGGCTGAAAGGTCACCCCTCCACTTT,CASSQGGTGAERSPLHF
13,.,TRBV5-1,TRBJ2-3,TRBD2,TGCGCCAGCAGCTTGGTTTATCAGACTAGCCAGTATTTT,CASSLVYQTSQYF
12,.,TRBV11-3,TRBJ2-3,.,TGTGCCAGCAGCTTAGGTGGGGATACGCAGTATTTT,CASSLGGDTQYF
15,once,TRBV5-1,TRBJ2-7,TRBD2,TGCGCCAGCAGCCAGGGACTAGCGGGAACCTACGAGCAGTACTTC,CASSQGLAGTYEQYF
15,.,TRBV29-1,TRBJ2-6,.,TGCAGCACGCAGGGAGGGGGCGCTGGGGCCAACGTCCTGACTTTC,CSTQGGGAGANVLTF
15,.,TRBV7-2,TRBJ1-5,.,TGTGCCAGCAGCTTAAGCAGGGATAGCAATCAGCCCCAGCATTTT,CASSLSRDSNQPQHF
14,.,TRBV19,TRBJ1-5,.,TGTGCCAGTAGCCTCCTGCAGGGAGGGCAGCCCCAGCATTTT,CASSLLQGGQPQHF
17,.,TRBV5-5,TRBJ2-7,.,TGTGCCAGCAGCTTGGCCTCCATGGACGGAGGGTCCTACGAGCAGTACTTC,CASSLASMDGGSYEQYF
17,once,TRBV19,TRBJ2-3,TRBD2,TGTGCCAGTAGTATGGGGACTAGAACCCCGAGCACAGATACGCAGTATTTT,CASSMGTRTPSTDTQYF
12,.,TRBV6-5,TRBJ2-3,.,TGTGCCAGCAGTTACTCGGGAGATACGCAGTATTTT,CASSYSGDTQYF
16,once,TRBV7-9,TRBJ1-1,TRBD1,TGTGCCAGCAGCTTAGGGGACAGGGGGGTGAACACTGAAGCTTTCTTT,CASSLGDRGVNTEAFF
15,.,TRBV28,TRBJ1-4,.,TGTGCCAGCAGACTCTCAGGGCCCATTAATGAAAAACTGTTTTTT,CASRLSGPINEKLFF
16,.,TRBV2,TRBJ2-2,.,TGTGCCAGCAGTGAACCGACAGCAGCGAACACCGGGGAGCTGTTTTTT,CASSEPTAANTGELFF
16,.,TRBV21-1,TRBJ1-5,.,TGTGCCAGCAGCAAAGTCTATGGAGAGAGCAATCAGCCCCAGCATTTT,CASSKVYGESNQPQHF
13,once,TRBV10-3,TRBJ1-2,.,TGTGCCATCAGTGAGGGCGGAACCTATGGCTACACCTTC,CAISEGGTYGYTF
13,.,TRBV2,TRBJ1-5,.,TGTGCCAGTCGTACGGGCGGCAATCAGCCCCAGCATTTT,CASRTGGNQPQHF
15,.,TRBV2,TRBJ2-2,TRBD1,TGTGCCAGCAGCAAGACAGGGCAGAACACCGGGGAGCTGTTTTTT,CASSKTGQNTGELFF
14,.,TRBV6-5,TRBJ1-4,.,TGTGCCAGCAGCCATCATGAGGCTAATGAAAAACTGTTTTTT,CASSHHEANEKLFF
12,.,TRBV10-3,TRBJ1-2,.,TGTGCCATCTCCCCGGGGGACTATGGCTACACCTTC,CAISPGDYGYTF
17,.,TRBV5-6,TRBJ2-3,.,TGTGCCAGCAGCCTCTTATTGCTAGTTTCGGGGAGAGATACGCAGTATTTT,CASSLLLLVSGRDTQYF
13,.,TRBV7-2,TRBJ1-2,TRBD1,TGTGCCAGCAGCCCCGGACAGGGAAGAGGCTACACCTTC,CASSPGQGRGYTF